A single sample gave rise to the 30 T cell receptor beta chains below, sequenced in a study of shared clonotypes between healthy human individuals. The data were produced by immunoSEQ multiplex PCR, yet TCRdb's version contains in-frame clones alone and is incomplete. The data hold 2 million to 2.5 million clones, with more than 90% observed a single time. Sequencing was performed on naive CD4+ T cells sorted from blood. Indicated subset: CD45RA+ positively selected. The receptors stem from a man in his late teens or twenties in good health.

This clone was recorded only once. The chain carries TRBV28 and TRBJ2-7, with D possibly called TRBD1 or TRBD2 (6 bases each). Trimming took 6 bases from V and 6 from J, leaving 15 bases between them. CDR1 is MDHEN, CDR2 SYDVKM, per germline. The length of the CDR3 is 13 residues. In DNA form, the CDR3 reads TGTGCCAGCAGGACCGGGGGCGAAAGCGAGCAGTACTTC. Its protein is CASRTGGESEQYF.

The rearrangement joins TRBV4-3 to TRBJ1-2; TRBD1 agrees at 7 bases. The V gene's germline CDR1 is LGHNA and CDR2 YSLEER. J was trimmed by 4 bases and V by 0 bases; bases with no gene match: 8. The CDR3 spans 16 residues. CDR3 amino acids: CASSQDLEGAGYGYTF. CDR3 sequence (DNA): TGCGCCAGCAGCCAAGATTTAGAGGGGGCGGGCTATGGCTACACCTTC.

The J gene is TRBJ1-1, the V gene TRBV6-1, with D hard to call. V gave up 6 bases and J gave up 2 bases, with 13 bases separating them. The CDR3 loop spans 14 amino acids. Germline CDR1 is MNHNS and CDR2 is SASEGT. In DNA form, the CDR3 reads TGTGCCAGCAGCCCCGGGTCCGGTAACACTGAAGCTTTCTTT. Translated: CASSPGSGNTEAFF.

The chain links TRBV7-2 to TRBJ1-2; D might be TRBD1 (5 bases). The length of the CDR3 is 14 residues. Germline CDR1 and CDR2: SGHTA and FQGNSA. V was pared by 4 bases and J by 1 base, with 10 bases between. CDR3 loop: CASSYDSLNYGYTF. The CDR3 DNA sequence: TGTGCCAGCAGCTACGACAGTCTTAACTATGGCTACACCTTC.

This chain uses TRBV5-4 with TRBJ2-7; 9 bases fit TRBD1. The CDR3 loop spans 13 amino acids. Germline lookup yields CDR1 SGHNT and CDR2 YYREEE (reference sequence). V lost 1 base, J lost 6 bases, and 2 bases stayed unmatched. This CDR3 reads CASSLWTGVEQYF. The CDR3 nucleotides are TGTGCCAGCAGCTTGTGGACAGGGGTCGAGCAGTACTTC.

The chain links TRBV6-1 to TRBJ1-1; D is perhaps TRBD1 (5 bases). Trimming took off 9 bases at V and 0 bases at J, with 14 bases between the two ends. Germline CDR1 and CDR2: MNHNS and SASEGT. CDR3 size: 14 residues. The CDR3 sequence: CASEDGALNTEAFF. The DNA of the CDR3 is TGTGCCAGTGAAGACGGGGCTCTGAACACTGAAGCTTTCTTT.

Details on this clone: At the DNA level, this CDR3 is encoded by other sequences in the same sample as well. J is TRBJ2-5 and V is TRBV20-1; D unclear. Germline V gene data show CDR1 as DFQATT and CDR2 as SNEGSKA (reference sequence). This CDR3 has 11 residues. Trimming took off 0 bases at V and 5 bases at J, with 4 bases between the two ends. CDR3 residues: CSARDGETQYF. The CDR3 DNA sequence: TGCAGTGCTAGAGACGGGGAGACCCAGTACTTC.

The rearrangement joins TRBV15 to TRBJ1-5; D remains unclear. The CDR3 is 13 amino acids. Trimming shortened V by 0 bases and J by 6 bases, and 6 bases separated the two germline ends. Germline assignment: CDR1 LNHNV and CDR2 YYDKDF (reference sequence). This CDR3 reads CATSRDPSQPQHF. CDR3 coding DNA: TGTGCCACCAGCAGAGATCCCAGTCAGCCCCAGCATTTT.

The chain employs TRBV25-1 and TRBJ2-7, with 7 bases matching TRBD1. This CDR3 is 16 amino acids long. Trimming removed 5 bases from V and 7 bases from J; junction bases left unmatched: 17. Germline V gene lookup returns CDR1 MGHDK and CDR2 SYGVNS. DNA of the CDR3: TGTGCCAGCAGTCTTGGTCCCGGGACGGACAGGAGGGAGCAGTACTTC. This translates into CASSLGPGTDRREQYF.

CDR3 DNA: TGCAGCGTTGAAGATCTTCTACGACCTGGGCCAGGGGCCGCCGGGATTTGGGGCTACACCTTC. As protein: CSVEDLLRPGPGAAGIWGYTF. The V call is TRBV29-1, the J call TRBJ1-2, with TRBD1 as a possible D gene (6 bases). Germline CDR1 reads SQVTM; CDR2 reads ANQGSEA. With 0 bases removed from V and 8 bases from J, the gap between germline ends came to 37 bases. The CDR3 covers 21 residues.

The J gene is TRBJ2-7, the V gene TRBV11-2; D unresolved. This CDR3 has 12 amino acids. Germline CDR1 is SGHAT and CDR2 is FQNNGV. Trimming took off 3 bases at V and 2 bases at J, with 5 bases between the two ends. Here the CDR3 DNA reads TGTGCCAGCAGCTTCCGACCCTACGAGCAGTACTTC. Translated, it gives CASSFRPYEQYF.

The chain is built from TRBV11-3 and TRBJ2-3; 8 bases match TRBD1. With V trimmed by 4 bases and J by 0 bases, 3 bases remained unmatched. There are 15 residues in the CDR3. The germline gives CDR1 SGHNT, CDR2 YENEEA. The CDR3 DNA reads as TGTGCCAGCAGCTGGGGACAGGCCAGCACAGATACGCAGTATTTT. Its protein product is CASSWGQASTDTQYF.

Concerning this clone: Additional DNA sequences in this sample encode the identical CDR3. The chain joins TRBV9 to TRBJ2-1, with 8 bases fitting TRBD2. Losses at the gene ends were 2 bases for V and 5 bases for J; bases not matched to a gene: 3. In germline, CDR1 is SGDLS, CDR2 YYNGEE. The CDR3 consists of 14 residues. The CDR3 sequence is CASSVLAGNNEQFF. In DNA, the CDR3 is TGTGCCAGCAGCGTGTTAGCGGGGAACAATGAGCAGTTCTTC.

The V and J genes are TRBV5-1 and TRBJ2-7; D may be TRBD2 (5 bases). Trimming stripped 4 bases from V and 7 bases from J, with 12 bases between. The germline CDR1 and CDR2 sequences are SGHRS and YFSETQ. This CDR3 spans 12 amino acids. Here the CDR3 reads CASSRSTGEQYF. The CDR3, as DNA: TGCGCCAGCAGCCGATCAACGGGAGAGCAGTACTTC.

This rearrangement joins TRBV9 to TRBJ2-1; D is perhaps TRBD2 (6 bases). This CDR3 is 14 amino acids long. The V gene lost 1 base and the J gene lost 3 bases, with 8 bases spanning the gap. From germline, CDR1 is SGDLS and CDR2 YYNGEE. The CDR3 reads CASSVRESYNEQFF. DNA of the CDR3: TGTGCCAGCAGCGTACGGGAGAGCTACAATGAGCAGTTCTTC.

The chain has TRBV7-2 and TRBJ2-7; 13 nucleotides agree with TRBD2. The germline V gene encodes CDR1 SGHTA and CDR2 FQGNSA. V shed 5 bases, J shed 2 bases, and the junction held 6 bases outside the gene matches. The CDR3 consists of 16 residues. The CDR3 nucleotides read TGTGCCAGCAGCCTCATGGGACTAGCGGGAACCTACGAGCAGTACTTC. Protein product: CASSLMGLAGTYEQYF.

The chain employs TRBV6-5 and TRBJ1-1; D is undetermined. CDR1 MNHEY and CDR2 SVGAGI come from the germline V gene. V was cut by 5 bases and J by 1 base, with 11 bases left in between. This CDR3 spans 14 amino acids. CDR3 sequence: CASSPPQRNTEAFF. The CDR3 nucleotides read TGTGCCAGCAGTCCGCCCCAGAGGAACACTGAAGCTTTCTTT.

This clone was found once. The V gene is TRBV2, the J gene TRBJ2-7; TRBD1 matches at 7 bases. This CDR3 comprises 12 residues. Germline loops: CDR1 SNHLY, CDR2 FYNNEI. The trim removed 6 bases at V and 6 bases at J, leaving 5 bases unmatched. CDR3 in DNA: TGTGCCAGCAGGCAGACAGGGTTCGAGCAGTACTTC. It encodes CASRQTGFEQYF.

This clone occurred once. The rearrangement uses TRBV5-4 and TRBJ1-2; D gene uncertain. CDR1 SGHNT and CDR2 YYREEE come from the germline V gene (reference sequence). The CDR3 runs to 15 residues. Trimming stripped 0 bases from V and 5 bases from J, with 14 bases between. CDR3 loop: CASSLAGQPLYGYTF. DNA of the CDR3: TGTGCCAGCAGCTTGGCCGGGCAGCCCCTATATGGCTACACCTTC. Full variable domain (outside the CDR3, taken from reference TRBV5-4 and TRBJ1-2): ETGVTQSPTHLIKTRGQQVTLRCSSQSGHNTVSWYQQALGQGPQFIFQYYREEENGRGNFPPRFSGLQFPNYSSELNVNALELDDSALYLCASSLAGQPLYGYTFGSGTRLTVV.

The chain carries TRBV9 and TRBJ1-4; no reliable D call. Per the germline V gene, CDR1 is SGDLS and CDR2 is YYNGEE. CDR3 length: 15 amino acids. Deletions cut 0 bases from V and 8 bases from J, with 14 bases between. Here the CDR3 reads CASSVAGFSGEKLFF. Here the CDR3 DNA reads TGTGCCAGCAGCGTAGCCGGCTTCTCGGGGGAAAAACTGTTTTTT.

The J gene is TRBJ2-7, the V gene TRBV7-2; D is uncertain. V lost 5 bases and J lost 0, with 8 bases in between. Germline V gene sequence: CDR1 SGHTA, CDR2 FQGNSA. The CDR3 runs to 13 residues. In nucleotides, the CDR3 is TGTGCCAGCAGCCATCCCGGCTCCTACGAGCAGTACTTC. Amino acids: CASSHPGSYEQYF.

This clone has a single count. The genes are TRBV2 and TRBJ1-1; no reliable D call. The CDR3 totals 13 residues. Germline CDR1 is SNHLY and CDR2 is FYNNEI. The V end lost 0 bases, the J end lost 8 bases, and 10 bases lay between the germline ends. The CDR3 loop is CASSEALVREAFF. CDR3 nucleotides: TGTGCCAGCAGTGAAGCGCTTGTGAGGGAAGCTTTCTTT.

Here the CDR3 DNA reads TGTGCCAGCATACAAGACCTAAAGAAAGAGACCCAGTACTTC. Encoded protein: CASIQDLKKETQYF. This chain uses TRBV2 with TRBJ2-5; D gene unclear. The CDR3 has 14 residues. Trimming left V 7 bases short and J 3 bases short, with 15 bases between. Germline assignment: CDR1 SNHLY and CDR2 FYNNEI.

This rearrangement joins TRBV7-2 to TRBJ2-7, with 8 bases lining up with TRBD2. J lost 4 bases, V lost 0 bases, and 8 bases had no gene match. CDR3 length: 16 residues. The germline V gene has CDR1 SGHTA and CDR2 FQGNSA. The CDR3 here is CASSLALAGMSYEQYF. CDR3 bases: TGTGCCAGCAGCTTAGCGCTAGCGGGTATGTCTTACGAGCAGTACTTC. Full variable domain (remainder filled in from reference TRBV7-2 and TRBJ2-7): GAGVSQSPSNKVTEKGKDVELRCDPISGHTALYWYRQSLGQGLEFLIYFQGNSAPDKSGLPSDRFSAERTGGSVSTLTIQRTQQEDSAVYLCASSLALAGMSYEQYFGPGTRLTVT.

In DNA, the CDR3 is TGTGCCTGGGGACAGGGGCCCTCTTCGCTTCAGCCCCAGCATTTT. Translating it yields CAWGQGPSSLQPQHF. This chain uses TRBV30 with TRBJ1-5; 9 positions agree with TRBD1. CDR1 and CDR2 from the germline V gene are GTSNPN and SVGIG (reference sequence). V dropped 5 bases and J dropped 6; count of bases not matched to a gene: 11. The CDR3 runs 15 residues.

Worth noting for this clone: The same CDR3 arises from other DNA sequences in this sample as well. This chain connects TRBV7-3 to TRBJ1-1; TRBD1 aligns across 8 bases. The V gene's germline CDR1 is SGHTA and CDR2 FQGTGA. With 2 bases clipped from V and 1 base from J, the junction kept 0 bases outside the gene matches. This CDR3 has 14 residues. DNA of the CDR3: TGTGCCAGCAGCTTAGGGACAGGGAACACTGAAGCTTTCTTT. Residues: CASSLGTGNTEAFF.

V usage is TRBV2 and J usage is TRBJ2-7; 8 nucleotides align to TRBD2. Trimming cost V 2 bases and J 6 bases; bases outside gene matches: 9. From germline, CDR1 is SNHLY and CDR2 FYNNEI. CDR3 length: 15 amino acids. The CDR3 loop is CASSERSGRGREQYF. The CDR3 DNA is TGTGCCAGCAGTGAAAGGAGCGGGAGAGGTCGCGAGCAGTACTTC.

In its sample, this clone was seen once. The chain carries TRBV2 and TRBJ2-3; D perhaps matches TRBD1 (7 bases). The germline gives CDR1 SNHLY, CDR2 FYNNEI. This CDR3 is 15 amino acids long. Trimming took off 7 bases at V and 6 bases at J, with 20 bases between the two ends. CDR3 DNA sequence: TGTGCCAGCAAGAGACAGGGAGGCTTTATCGATACGCAGTATTTT. Its translation is CASKRQGGFIDTQYF.

This chain uses TRBV7-6 with TRBJ2-5, with 10 bases lining up with TRBD1. Germline loops: CDR1 SGHVS, CDR2 FNYEAQ. J was trimmed by 5 bases and V by 4 bases; bases with no gene match: 4. The CDR3 length is 14 residues. CDR3 sequence reads: CASSSTGGLETQYF. The CDR3 DNA is TGTGCCAGCAGCTCGACAGGGGGCTTGGAGACCCAGTACTTC.

The CDR3, as DNA: TGTGCCAGCAGTTGGACAGGGGCCTACAATGAGCAGTTCTTC. This codes for CASSWTGAYNEQFF. This chain links TRBV6-5 with TRBJ2-1; 9 bases are a match to TRBD1. The CDR3 spans 14 residues. Germline CDR1 is MNHEY and CDR2 is SVGAGI. The junction had 0 bases not matched to a gene; V was cut back by 4 bases and J by 2 bases.